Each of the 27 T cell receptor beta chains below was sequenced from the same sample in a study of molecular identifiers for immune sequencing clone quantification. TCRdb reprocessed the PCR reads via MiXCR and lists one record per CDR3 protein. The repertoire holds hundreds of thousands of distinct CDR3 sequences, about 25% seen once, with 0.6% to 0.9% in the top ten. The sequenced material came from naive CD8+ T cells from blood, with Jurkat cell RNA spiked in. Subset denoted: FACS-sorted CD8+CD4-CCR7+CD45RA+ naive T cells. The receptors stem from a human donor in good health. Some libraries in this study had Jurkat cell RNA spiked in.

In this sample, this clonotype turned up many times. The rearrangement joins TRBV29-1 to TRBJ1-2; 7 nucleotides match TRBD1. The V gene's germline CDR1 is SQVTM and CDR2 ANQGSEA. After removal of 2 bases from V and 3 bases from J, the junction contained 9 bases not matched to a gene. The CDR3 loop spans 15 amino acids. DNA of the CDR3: TGCAGCGTTGAACCCCAGGGGGGGGAGTACTATGGCTACACCTTC. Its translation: CSVEPQGGEYYGYTF. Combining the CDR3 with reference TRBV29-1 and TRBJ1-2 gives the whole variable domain SAVISQKPSRDICQRGTSLTIQCQVDSQVTMMFWYRQQPGQSLTLIATANQGSEATYESGFVIDKFPISRPNLTFSTLTVSNMSPEDSSIYLCSVEPQGGEYYGYTFGSGTRLTVV.

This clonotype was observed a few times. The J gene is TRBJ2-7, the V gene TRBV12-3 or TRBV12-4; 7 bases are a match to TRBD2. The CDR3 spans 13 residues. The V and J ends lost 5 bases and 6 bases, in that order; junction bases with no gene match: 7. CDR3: CASSPGLGIEQYF. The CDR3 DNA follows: TGTGCCAGCAGTCCCGGACTAGGCATCGAGCAGTACTTC.

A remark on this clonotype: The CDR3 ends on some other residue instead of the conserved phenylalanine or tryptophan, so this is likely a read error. CDR3 sequence reads: CASKGTGTGNTIYY. CDR3 nucleotides: TGTGCCAGCAAAGGGACAGGGACTGGAAACACCATATATTAT. The V call is TRBV9, the J call TRBJ1-3; TRBD1 matches at 9 bases. The CDR3 length is 14 residues. The ends lost 6 bases at V and 2 bases at J; junction bases unmatched: 3. The germline V gene has CDR1 SGDLS and CDR2 YYNGEE.

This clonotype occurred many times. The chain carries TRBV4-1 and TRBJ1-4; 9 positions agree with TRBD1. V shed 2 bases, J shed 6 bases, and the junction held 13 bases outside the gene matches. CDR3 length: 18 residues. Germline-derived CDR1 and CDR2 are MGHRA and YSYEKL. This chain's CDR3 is CASSQRRMGTGNDEKLFF. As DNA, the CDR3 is TGCGCCAGCAGCCAACGAAGAATGGGGACAGGGAATGATGAAAAACTGTTTTTT.

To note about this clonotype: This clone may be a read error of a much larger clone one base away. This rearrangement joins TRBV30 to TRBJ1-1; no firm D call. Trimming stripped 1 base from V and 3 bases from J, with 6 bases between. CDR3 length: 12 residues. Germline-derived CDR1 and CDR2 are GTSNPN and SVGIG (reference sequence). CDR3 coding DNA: TGTGCCTGGAGTGGGGAGGACACTGAAGCTTTCTTT. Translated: CAWSGEDTEAFF. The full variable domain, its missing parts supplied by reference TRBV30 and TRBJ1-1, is SQTIHQWPATLVQPVGSPLSLECTVEGTSNPNLYWYRQAAGRGLQLLFYSVGIGQISSEVPQNLSASRPQDRQFILSSKKLLLSDSGFYLCAWSGEDTEAFFGQGTRLTVV.

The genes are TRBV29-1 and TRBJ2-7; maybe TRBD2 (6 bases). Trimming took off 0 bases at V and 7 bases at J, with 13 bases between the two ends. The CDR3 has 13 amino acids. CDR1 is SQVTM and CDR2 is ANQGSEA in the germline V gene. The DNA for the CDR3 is TGCAGCGTTGAAGATCGCCTAGCGAGGGAGCAGTACTTC. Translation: CSVEDRLAREQYF.

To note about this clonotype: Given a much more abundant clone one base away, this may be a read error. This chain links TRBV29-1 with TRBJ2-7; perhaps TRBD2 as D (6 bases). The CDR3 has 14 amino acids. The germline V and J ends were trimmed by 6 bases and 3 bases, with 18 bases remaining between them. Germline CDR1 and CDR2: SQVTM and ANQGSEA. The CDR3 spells CSVPAGGVGYEQYF. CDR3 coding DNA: TGCAGCGTCCCAGCAGGCGGGGTGGGCTACGAGCAGTACTTC.

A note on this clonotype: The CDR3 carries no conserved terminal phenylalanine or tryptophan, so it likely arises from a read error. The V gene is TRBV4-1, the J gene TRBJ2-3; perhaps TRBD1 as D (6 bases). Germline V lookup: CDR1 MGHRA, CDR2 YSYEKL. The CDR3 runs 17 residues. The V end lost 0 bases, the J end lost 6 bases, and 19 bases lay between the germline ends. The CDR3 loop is CASSQESGQGRADTQYL. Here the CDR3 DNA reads TGCGCCAGCAGCCAAGAGTCGGGGCAGGGGCGGGCCGATACGCAGTATCTT.

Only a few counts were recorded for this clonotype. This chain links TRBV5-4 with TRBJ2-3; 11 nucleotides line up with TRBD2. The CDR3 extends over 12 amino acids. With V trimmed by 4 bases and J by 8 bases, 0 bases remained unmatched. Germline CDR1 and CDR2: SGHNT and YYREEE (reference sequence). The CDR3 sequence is CASSGTSGTQYF. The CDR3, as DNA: TGTGCCAGCAGCGGGACTAGCGGTACGCAGTATTTT.

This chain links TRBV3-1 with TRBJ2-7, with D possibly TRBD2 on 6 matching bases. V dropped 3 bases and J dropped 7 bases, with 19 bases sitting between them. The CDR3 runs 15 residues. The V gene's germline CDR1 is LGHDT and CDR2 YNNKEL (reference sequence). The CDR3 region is CASSQTGSRAWEQYF. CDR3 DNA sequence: TGTGCCAGCAGCCAGACCGGGAGCCGAGCGTGGGAGCAGTACTTC.

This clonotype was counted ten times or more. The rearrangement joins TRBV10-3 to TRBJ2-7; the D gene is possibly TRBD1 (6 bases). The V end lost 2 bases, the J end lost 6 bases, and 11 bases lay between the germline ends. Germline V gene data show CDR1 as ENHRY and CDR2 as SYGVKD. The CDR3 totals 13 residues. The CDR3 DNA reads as TGTGCCATCAGTGAGGAGGACAGCATCGAGCAGTACTTC. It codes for CAISEEDSIEQYF.

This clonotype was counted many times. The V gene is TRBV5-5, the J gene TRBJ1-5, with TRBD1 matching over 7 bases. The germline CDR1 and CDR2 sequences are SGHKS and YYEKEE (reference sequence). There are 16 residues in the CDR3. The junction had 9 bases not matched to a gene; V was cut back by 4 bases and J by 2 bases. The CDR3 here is CASSPGTARGNQPQHF. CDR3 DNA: TGTGCCAGCAGCCCCGGGACAGCCAGAGGCAATCAGCCCCAGCATTTT. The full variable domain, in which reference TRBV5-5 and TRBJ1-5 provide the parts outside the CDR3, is DAGVTQSPTHLIKTRGQQVTLRCSPISGHKSVSWYQQVLGQGPQFIFQYYEKEERGRGNFPDRFSARQFPNYSSELNVNALLLGDSALYLCASSPGTARGNQPQHFGDGTRLSIL.

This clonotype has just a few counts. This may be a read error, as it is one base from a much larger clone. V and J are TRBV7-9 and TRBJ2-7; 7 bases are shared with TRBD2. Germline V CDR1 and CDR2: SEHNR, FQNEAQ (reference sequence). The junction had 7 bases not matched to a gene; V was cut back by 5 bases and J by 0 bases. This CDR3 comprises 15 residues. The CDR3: CASSPAGESSYEQYF. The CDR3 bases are TGTGCCAGCAGCCCGGCGGGGGAGAGCTCCTACGAGCAGTACTTC.

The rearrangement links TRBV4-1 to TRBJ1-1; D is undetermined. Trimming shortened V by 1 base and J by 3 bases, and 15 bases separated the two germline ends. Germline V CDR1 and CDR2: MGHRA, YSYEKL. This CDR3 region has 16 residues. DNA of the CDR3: TGCGCCAGCAGCCAAGTTCTTTCTCCTTTGGACACTGAAGCTTTCTTT. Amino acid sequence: CASSQVLSPLDTEAFF.

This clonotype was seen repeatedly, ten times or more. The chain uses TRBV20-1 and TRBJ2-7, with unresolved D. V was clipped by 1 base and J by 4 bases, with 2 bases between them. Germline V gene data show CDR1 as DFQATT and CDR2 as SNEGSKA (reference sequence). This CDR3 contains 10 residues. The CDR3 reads CSARGYEQYF. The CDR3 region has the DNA TGCAGTGCTAGAGGGTACGAGCAGTACTTC.

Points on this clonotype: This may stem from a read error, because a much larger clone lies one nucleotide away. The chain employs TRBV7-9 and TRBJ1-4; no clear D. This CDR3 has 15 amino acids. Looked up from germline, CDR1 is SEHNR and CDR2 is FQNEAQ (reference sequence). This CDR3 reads CACSPWGGGGEKLFF. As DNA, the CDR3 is TGTGCCTGCAGCCCATGGGGAGGCGGTGGTGAAAAACTGTTTTTT.

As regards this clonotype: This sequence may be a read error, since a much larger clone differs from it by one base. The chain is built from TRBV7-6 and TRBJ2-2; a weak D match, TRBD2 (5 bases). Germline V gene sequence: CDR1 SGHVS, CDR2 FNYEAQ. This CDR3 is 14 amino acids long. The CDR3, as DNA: TGTGCCTCGGGTCCTGGTGACCGCGCCGGGGAGCTGTCTTTT. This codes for CASGPGDRAGELSF.

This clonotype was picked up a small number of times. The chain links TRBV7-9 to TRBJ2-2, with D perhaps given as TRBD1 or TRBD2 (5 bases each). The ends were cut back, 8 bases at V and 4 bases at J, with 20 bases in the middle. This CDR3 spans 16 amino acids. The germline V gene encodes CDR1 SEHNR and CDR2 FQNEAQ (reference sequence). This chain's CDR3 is CASGHPPEGTTGELFF. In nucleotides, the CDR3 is TGTGCCAGCGGCCACCCCCCCGAGGGGACCACCGGGGAGCTGTTTTTT.

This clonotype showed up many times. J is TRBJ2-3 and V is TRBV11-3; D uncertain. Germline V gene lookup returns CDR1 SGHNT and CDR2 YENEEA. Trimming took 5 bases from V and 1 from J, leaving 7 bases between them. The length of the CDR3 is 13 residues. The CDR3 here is CASSLYRTDTQYF. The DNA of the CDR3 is TGTGCCAGCAGCCTGTATCGCACAGATACGCAGTATTTT.

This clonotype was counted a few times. The DNA of the CDR3 is TGTGCCAGCAGTGAAGGGCTAGCGGGGTCTCACGACACCGGGGAGCTGTTTTTT. As protein: CASSEGLAGSHDTGELFF. V gene TRBV6-1 combines with J gene TRBJ2-2; 9 nucleotides line up with TRBD2. The CDR3 has 18 residues. The V gene's germline CDR1 is MNHNS and CDR2 SASEGT. J gave up 3 bases and V 1 base, and 9 bases lay outside the gene matches.

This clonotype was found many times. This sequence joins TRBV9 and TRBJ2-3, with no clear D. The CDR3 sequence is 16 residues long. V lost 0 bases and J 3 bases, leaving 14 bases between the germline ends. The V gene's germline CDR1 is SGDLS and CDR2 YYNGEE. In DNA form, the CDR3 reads TGTGCCAGCAGCGTAGTTCCCAGCCTGTTAACAGATACGCAGTATTTT. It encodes CASSVVPSLLTDTQYF.

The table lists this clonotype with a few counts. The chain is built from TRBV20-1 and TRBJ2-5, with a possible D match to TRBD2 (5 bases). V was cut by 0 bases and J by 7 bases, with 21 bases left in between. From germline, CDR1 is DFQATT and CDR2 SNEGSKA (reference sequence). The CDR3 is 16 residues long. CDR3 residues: CSARDSGSPRRGTQYF. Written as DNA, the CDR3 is TGCAGTGCTAGAGATTCGGGGTCCCCCCGAAGAGGGACCCAGTACTTC.

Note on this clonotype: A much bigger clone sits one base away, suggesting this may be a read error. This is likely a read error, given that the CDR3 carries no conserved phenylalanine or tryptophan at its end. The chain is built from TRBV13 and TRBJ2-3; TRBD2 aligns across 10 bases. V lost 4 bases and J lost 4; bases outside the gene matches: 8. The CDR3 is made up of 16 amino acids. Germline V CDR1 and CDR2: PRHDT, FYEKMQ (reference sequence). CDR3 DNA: TGTGCCAGCAGCTCGGGGAGCGGGGGGGCAGCAGATACGCAGTATCTT. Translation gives CASSSGSGGAADTQYL.

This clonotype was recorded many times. The CDR3: CASSELGTTSTDTQYF. The CDR3 DNA sequence: TGTGCCAGCAGTGAATTGGGGACAACGAGCACAGATACGCAGTATTTT. The V gene is TRBV6-1, the J gene TRBJ2-3; D is possibly TRBD1 (6 bases). Germline V CDR1 and CDR2: MNHNS, SASEGT. V was trimmed by 2 bases and J by 0 bases, leaving 12 bases between them. The CDR3 covers 16 residues.

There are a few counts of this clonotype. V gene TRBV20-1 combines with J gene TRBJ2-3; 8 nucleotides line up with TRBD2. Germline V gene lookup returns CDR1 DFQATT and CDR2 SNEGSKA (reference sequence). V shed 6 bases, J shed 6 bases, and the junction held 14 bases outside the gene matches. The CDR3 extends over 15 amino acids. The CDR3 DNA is TGCAGTGCCAAATATCCAAGCGGGAGTAGGGATACGCAGTATTTT. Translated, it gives CSAKYPSGSRDTQYF.

The CDR3 DNA sequence: TGTGCCAGCAGTCCCACCGGGAGGGGACACTTCTCGGATACGCAGTATTTT. Encoded protein: CASSPTGRGHFSDTQYF. The chain uses TRBV7-9 and TRBJ2-3, with TRBD2 matching 8 bases. This CDR3 is 17 amino acids long. Germline CDR1 and CDR2: SEHNR and FQNEAQ (reference sequence). The V gene end was trimmed by 6 bases and the J gene end by 6 bases; junction bases not matched to a gene: 17.

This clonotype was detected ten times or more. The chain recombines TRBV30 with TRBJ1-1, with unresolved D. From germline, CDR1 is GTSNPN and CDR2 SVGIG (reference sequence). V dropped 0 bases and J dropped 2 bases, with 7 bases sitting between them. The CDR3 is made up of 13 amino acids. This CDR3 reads CAWSVMGNTEAFF. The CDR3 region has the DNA TGTGCCTGGAGTGTGATGGGAAACACTGAAGCTTTCTTT.